This T cell receptor (beta chain) is from a study of blood T cell repertoires in COVID-19 (dated by TCRdb to about 2020). Turning to the overall study: Collaborator samples came from the United States, Italy and Spain and covered acute and convalescent phases of COVID-19. The prospective study material was composed of cDNA or gDNA derived from T cells, B-cell-depleted T cells, or PBMCs. Deeply sampled blood TCRbeta repertoires from subjects exposed to, actively infected with, or recovered from COVID-19 were included in the dataset. The repertoires were released in a freely available public database intended as a resource for research on the immune response to SARS-CoV-2. Samples came from the ongoing ImmuneRACE study (first 160 participants) plus 1,254 subjects from 6 global collaborators. Nearly every sample came with metadata listing a de-identified subject ID, COVID-19 status, age in years and sex. Where HLA class I and class II types were available, the types were taken from metadata supplied by the sample provider, not from assay-based typing. Overall results and qualifications from the work: The amount of clinical and demographic metadata varied by source and participant and was provided uncurated.

Samples from volunteer blood donors who had recovered from COVID-19 were contributed by a second Seattle source. The collaborating institutions used their own protocols to collect whole blood in K2EDTA tubes. Collaborator samples were shipped for TCRbeta analysis as frozen whole blood, isolated PBMCs, or DNA extracted from either sample type. The immunoSEQ Assay, a bias-controlled multiplex PCR, was used to amplify TCRbeta CDR3 regions from genomic DNA. From the authors' description of their analysis: Nucleated cell counts per sample were estimated from amplification of reference gene primers within the assay. Sequence reads were collapsed and filtered to measure the absolute abundance of every unique TCRbeta CDR3 rearrangement. For each sample, productive Simpson clonality was calculated by taking the square root of Simpson's diversity index across productive rearrangements. TCRdb obtained this table from immuneACCESS and retained in-frame rearrangements with V and J assigned. These tables miss some clones; where compared with another copy, unresolved V genes account for less than half of the shortfall, and the remainder is unexplained. V and J calls and clone size follow that table, whereas D and trimming were derived from the DNA. This sample is represented by some 250,000 clones; 75% to 90% of them were singletons. Jointly, the top ten make up about 2% of the sample.

CDR1 MNHEY and CDR2 SMNVEV were looked up in the germline V gene (reference sequence). V gives up 0 bases and J gives up 4 bases, and the segment between their germline ends measures 9 bases. The CDR3 spans 14 residues, from the cysteine through the phenylalanine. Solely the CDR3 DNA is kept, with 42 bases framed from the first base. Comment on this clone: Its antigen is unknown. No base quality information exists; no much larger clone differs at one position.

The chain joins TRBV27 to TRBJ1-2; the D segment could be TRBD1, given 5 matching bases. The sequence derives from a man younger than 45 who had recovered from COVID-19. Sequences were obtained from peripheral blood. The CDR3 amino acid sequence is: CASSLSPGGYGYTF. The DNA reads as follows: TGTGCCAGCAGTTTATCTCCGGGGGGCTATGGCTACACCTTC.